The 9 T cell receptor beta chains below all came from one sample that was sequenced in a study of regulatory T cells in long-lasting Graves disease. HTBI primers from iRepertoire and Arm-PCR of CDR3 regions yielded the TCR beta libraries. TCRdb reprocessed the multiplex PCR reads via MiXCR and lists one record per CDR3 protein. There are roughly 490,000 distinct CDR3 sequences in the sample; 22% occur only once, and less than 15% lies in the top ten. Described time point: persistent/refractory GD, antithyroid drugs over 5 years with positive TRAb. Making the TCR library involved RNA that had been extracted from PBMCs. The sample was peripheral blood mononuclear cells (PBMCs), taken when the disease was refractory, from a patient treated with antithyroid drugs. The receptors were gathered from a female donor with Graves disease.

This clonotype has just a few counts. The rearrangement uses TRBV6-1 and TRBJ1-5; weak D call: TRBD1 (5 bases). Trimming took off 2 bases at V and 4 bases at J, with 9 bases between the two ends. In germline, CDR1 is MNHNS, CDR2 SASEGT. This CDR3 has 14 residues. Here the CDR3 reads CASSELGDNQPQHF. For the CDR3, the DNA is TGTGCCAGCAGTGAATTAGGGGATAATCAGCCCCAGCATTTT.

This clonotype appeared many times. CDR3 coding DNA: TGTGCCTGGAGCGAGGACAGGAACACTGAAGCTTTCTTT. Translated: CAWSEDRNTEAFF. The rearrangement joins TRBV30 to TRBJ1-1; a weak D match, TRBD1 (6 bases). The CDR3 is 13 amino acids. The V end was cut by 3 bases, the J end by 1 base, with 9 bases between. Germline V gene lookup returns CDR1 GTSNPN and CDR2 SVGIG (reference sequence).

In this sample, this clonotype turned up many times. The V and J genes are TRBV6-5 and TRBJ1-2, with D uncertain. V was pared by 2 bases and J by 4 bases, with 8 bases between. Germline CDR1 and CDR2: MNHEY and SVGAGI. CDR3 size: 13 residues. The CDR3 sequence is CASSYVGSYGYTF. CDR3 sequence (DNA): TGTGCCAGCAGTTACGTTGGTTCCTATGGCTACACCTTC.

The V gene is TRBV3-1, the J gene TRBJ2-7; D is unresolved. CDR1 and CDR2 from the germline V gene are LGHDT and YNNKEL (reference sequence). The CDR3 is made up of 15 amino acids. V was pared by 1 base and J by 6 bases, with 16 bases between. The CDR3 DNA is TGTGCCAGCAGCCAAGGATTTGAAAGAGGTCGCGAGCAGTACTTC. It specifies CASSQGFERGREQYF.

This clonotype was seen only a few times. The chain uses TRBV7-9 and TRBJ1-2; D is unclear. CDR1 and CDR2 (germline): SEHNR, FQNEAQ (reference sequence). Trimming removed 0 bases at V and 1 base at J, with 6 bases between. CDR3 length equals 14 residues. The CDR3 DNA sequence: TGTGCCAGCAGCTTAGCGTACGATAACTATGGCTACACCTTC. It encodes CASSLAYDNYGYTF. Filled out from reference TRBV7-9 and TRBJ1-2, the complete variable domain reads DTGVSQNPRHKITKRGQNVTFRCDPISEHNRLYWYRQTLGQGPEFLTYFQNEAQLEKSRLLSDRFSAERPKGSFSTLEIQRTEQGDSAMYLCASSLAYDNYGYTFGSGTRLTVV.

J is TRBJ2-2 and V is TRBV2; the match to TRBD2 covers 8 bases. The germline gives CDR1 SNHLY, CDR2 FYNNEI. With 5 bases clipped from V and 5 bases from J, the junction kept 10 bases outside the gene matches. CDR3 size: 16 residues. The CDR3 region is CASSLGTSGLTGELFF. DNA for the CDR3: TGTGCCAGCAGTCTCGGGACTAGTGGTCTTACCGGGGAGCTGTTTTTT. The variable domain in full, with the rest retrieved from reference TRBV2 and TRBJ2-2, is EPEVTQTPSHQVTQMGQEVILRCVPISNHLYFYWYRQILGQKVEFLVSFYNNEISEKSEIFDDQFSVERPDGSNFTLKIRSTKLEDSAMYFCASSLGTSGLTGELFFGEGSRLTVL.

This clonotype came up once. A read error may produce the germline difference seen at one junction end. The chain has TRBV7-7 and TRBJ1-1, with D unclear. CDR3 length equals 13 residues. Germline V gene data show CDR1 as SSHAT and CDR2 as FNYEAQ (reference sequence). CDR3 amino acids: CASSLATSTEAFF. In DNA, the CDR3 is TGTGCTAGCAGCTTAGCGACGAGTACTGAAGCTTTCTTT.

This clonotype was recorded many times. The J gene is TRBJ1-1, the V gene TRBV12-3 or TRBV12-4; tentative D call: TRBD1 (6 bases). There are 14 residues in the CDR3. The V end lost 2 bases, the J end lost 1 base, and 8 bases lay between the germline ends. In DNA, the CDR3 is TGTGCCAGCAGTTTACCGGGACAGAACACTGAAGCTTTCTTT. Its protein is CASSLPGQNTEAFF.

Turning to this clonotype: A much larger clonotype is one base distant, so this may be a read error. This chain uses TRBV3-1 with TRBJ1-5, with D possibly being TRBD1 (5 bases). The CDR3 runs to 14 residues. Germline-derived CDR1 and CDR2 are LGHDT and YNNKEL (reference sequence). Here the CDR3 reads CASSVDSSNRPQHF. The CDR3 nucleotides read TGTGCCAGCAGCGTCGACAGTAGCAATCGGCCCCAGCATTTT.